This TCR beta chain was sequenced for a study of T cells in Graves' hyperthyroidism and ophthalmopathy. Trimming removed 9 bases at V and 2 bases at J, with 20 bases between. Per the germline V gene, CDR1 is LNHDA and CDR2 is SQIVND (reference sequence). This CDR3 comprises 15 residues. This clonotype was detected once. The CDR3 regions of TCR beta were amplified from RNA transcripts. The TCR CDR3 was amplified in a first-round RT-PCR using the HTBI primer set. TCRdb itself ran the multiplex PCR reads through MiXCR, one entry per CDR3 protein. The sample contains roughly 360,000 distinct CDR3 sequences, roughly 13% of which appear only once. Newly diagnosed patients aged 18 to 65 had hyperthyroidism of under 2 months' duration. Uncontrolled infection, other autoimmune disease, pregnancy and lactation each barred patients from inclusion.

The clonotype was recovered from a man aged 30 to 45 with Graves' hyperthyroidism that later progressed to Graves' ophthalmopathy. This chain joins TRBV19 and TRBJ2-7; no firm D call. Sequences were obtained from blood. CDR3 DNA: TGTGCCAGAGTTACCGGGCCGCAATGTACCTACGAGCAGTACTTC. It yields the protein CARVTGPQCTYEQYF. Complete variable domain (other parts from reference TRBV19 and TRBJ2-7): DGGITQSPKYLFRKEGQNVTLSCEQNLNHDAMYWYRQDPGQGLRLIYYSQIVNDFQKGDIAEGYSVSREKKESFPLTVTSAQKNPTAFYLCARVTGPQCTYEQYFGPGTRLTVT.